What follows are 20 T cell receptor beta chains derived from one specimen sequenced in a study of T cell responses to AZD1222 COVID-19 vaccine. The protocol was immunoSEQ multiplex PCR, while the TCRdb copy is restricted to in-frame clones and leaves out a portion. The sample lists just over 95,000 clones; 70% to 90% were seen once. Here the sequenced sample was peripheral blood, taken on day 0 of AZD1222 vaccination. Receptors were obtained from an adult in good health.

The V and J genes are TRBV19 and TRBJ1-6; tentatively, D is TRBD1 (6 bases). V was cut by 4 bases and J by 14 bases, with 12 bases left in between. This CDR3 has 12 residues. Looked up from germline, CDR1 is LNHDA and CDR2 is SQIVND (reference sequence). The CDR3 protein is CASSTQGFTLHF. CDR3 coding DNA: TGTGCCAGTAGTACACAGGGTTTCACCCTCCACTTT.

The V call is TRBV7-6, the J call TRBJ2-2; D is ambiguous. The V gene's germline CDR1 is SGHVS and CDR2 FNYEAQ. V shed 5 bases and J shed 0 bases, with 4 bases lying between them. CDR3 length: 13 amino acids. CDR3 sequence reads: CASSPTNTGELFF. In DNA, the CDR3 is TGTGCCAGCAGCCCTACGAACACCGGGGAGCTGTTTTTT. The variable domain in full, completed from reference TRBV7-6 and TRBJ2-2, reads GAGVSQSPRYKVTKRGQDVALRCDPISGHVSLYWYRQALGQGPEFLTYFNYEAQQDKSGLPNDRFSAERPEGSISTLTIQRTEQRDSAMYRCASSPTNTGELFFGEGSRLTVL.

This CDR3 reads CASNPGGLAYEQYF. DNA of the CDR3: TGTGCCAGTAATCCAGGGGGGTTGGCCTACGAGCAGTACTTC. The V call is TRBV19, the J call TRBJ2-7, with D possibly matching TRBD1 (7 bases). CDR3 length equals 14 residues. V gave up 7 bases and J gave up 2 bases, with 15 bases separating them. CDR1 and CDR2 from the germline V gene are LNHDA and SQIVND (reference sequence).

The chain is built from TRBV10-3 and TRBJ2-1; the D is unclear. Trimming pared 9 bases from V and 5 bases from J, leaving 8 bases between. Germline CDR1 is ENHRY and CDR2 is SYGVKD. The CDR3 runs to 11 residues. The CDR3 loop is CAMGRDNEQFF. The DNA for the CDR3 is TGTGCCATGGGCCGGGACAATGAGCAGTTCTTC.

This clone was seen a single time. This rearrangement joins TRBV2 to TRBJ2-5, with 8 bases that match TRBD2. J was trimmed by 5 bases and V by 8 bases; bases with no gene match: 10. The CDR3 totals 14 residues. The germline gives CDR1 SNHLY, CDR2 FYNNEI. The CDR3 DNA reads TGTGCCAGCCGAGTCGGGGGGGGCCGGGAGACCCAGTACTTC. Translated: CASRVGGGRETQYF.

The chain couples TRBV21-1 to TRBJ1-3. TRBV21-1 is listed as a pseudogene. The CDR3 sequence is 21 residues long. DNA for the CDR3: TGTGCCAGCAGCAAATGTGGGACCGCAAGTTTCACTCTTAACGCCCGAGGCACCATATATTTT. Translated: CASSKCGTASFTLNARGTIYF.

The chain has TRBV19 and TRBJ1-2; tentative D call: TRBD1 (5 bases). This CDR3 comprises 15 residues. The germline gives CDR1 LNHDA, CDR2 SQIVND (reference sequence). The V end was cut by 2 bases, the J end by 4 bases, with 14 bases between. In DNA, the CDR3 is TGTGCCAGTAGTATAAGGCAGGGCCTATCCTATGGCTACACCTTC. Amino acid sequence: CASSIRQGLSYGYTF.

V and J are TRBV5-6 and TRBJ1-2; no definite D call. Germline V gene lookup returns CDR1 SGHDT and CDR2 YYEEEE. This CDR3 region has 14 residues. Trimming left V 0 bases short and J 6 bases short, with 12 bases between. The CDR3 region is CASSLDRDKDGYTF. The CDR3 DNA follows: TGTGCCAGCAGCTTGGACCGGGATAAGGATGGCTACACCTTC.

V is TRBV28 and J is TRBJ1-6; 9 nucleotides align to TRBD1. Germline loops: CDR1 MDHEN, CDR2 SYDVKM. This CDR3 spans 18 amino acids. V lost 6 bases to trimming and J lost 7 bases; unmatched junction nucleotides: 16. In nucleotides, the CDR3 is TGTGCCAGCAGACAAACCGGGACAGGGTACGGGTTCAATTCACCCCTCCACTTT. This gives the protein CASRQTGTGYGFNSPLHF. The entire variable domain, with the rest obtained from reference TRBV28 and TRBJ1-6, is as follows: DVKVTQSSRYLVKRTGEKVFLECVQDMDHENMFWYRQDPGLGLRLIYFSYDVKMKEKGDIPEGYSVSREKKERFSLILESASTNQTSMYLCASRQTGTGYGFNSPLHFGNGTRLTVT.

The rearrangement uses TRBV9 and TRBJ1-1, with D perhaps TRBD1 (5 bases). V shed 0 bases and J shed 5 bases, with 20 bases lying between them. The V gene's germline CDR1 is SGDLS and CDR2 YYNGEE. The CDR3 is 17 residues long. CDR3 in DNA: TGTGCCAGCAGCGTAGAAGGACATCCCGAATGGGGGACTGAAGCTTTCTTT. It encodes CASSVEGHPEWGTEAFF.

This clone was counted once. The chain uses TRBV5-1 and TRBJ2-3, with D possibly matching TRBD2 (6 bases). Germline lookup yields CDR1 SGHRS and CDR2 YFSETQ. The ends were cut back, 5 bases at V and 1 base at J, with 17 bases in the middle. This CDR3 region has 16 residues. CDR3 sequence: CASREGPTSGTDTQYF. DNA for the CDR3: TGCGCCAGCAGGGAGGGACCCACTTCCGGCACAGATACGCAGTATTTT.

The V gene is TRBV6-2 or TRBV6-3, the J gene TRBJ2-7; possibly TRBD1 for D (5 bases). There are 14 residues in the CDR3. Germline V CDR1 and CDR2: MNHEY, SVGEGT. Trimming pared 2 bases from V and 3 bases from J, leaving 11 bases between. The CDR3 DNA is TGTGCCAGCAGTTACGGGGCCGAAAGCTACGAGCAGTACTTC. Translation gives CASSYGAESYEQYF.

The V and J genes are TRBV13 and TRBJ2-7; D perhaps matches TRBD2 (5 bases). CDR3 length: 12 amino acids. Germline assignment: CDR1 PRHDT and CDR2 FYEKMQ (reference sequence). With 3 bases removed from V and 6 bases from J, the gap between germline ends came to 9 bases. The CDR3 DNA reads as TGTGCCAGCAGCTTGAACGGGATCGAGCAGTACTTC. Protein product: CASSLNGIEQYF.

The chain has TRBV5-1 and TRBJ1-4, with 7 bases aligning to TRBD1. Germline-derived CDR1 and CDR2 are SGHRS and YFSETQ. With 4 bases clipped from V and 5 bases from J, the junction kept 11 bases outside the gene matches. This CDR3 is built from 16 residues. The CDR3: CASSPNPGQLNEKLFF. The CDR3 bases are TGCGCCAGCAGCCCCAATCCGGGACAGTTAAATGAAAAACTGTTTTTT.

This chain connects TRBV7-8 to TRBJ1-5, with D unresolved. The germline V gene has CDR1 SGHVS and CDR2 FQNEAQ. The CDR3 consists of 16 residues. Trimming pared 1 base from V and 1 base from J, leaving 11 bases between. The CDR3, as DNA: TGTGCCAGCAGCTTAGATGCCCCTGGGAGCAATCAGCCCCAGCATTTT. This translates into CASSLDAPGSNQPQHF.

The V call is TRBV12-2, the J call TRBJ2-2; the table's D call, TRBD1, has no DNA check behind it. TRBV12-2 is listed as a pseudogene. The CDR3 spans 17 residues. CDR3: CASRLAQQGSGPGELFF. The CDR3, as DNA: TGTGCAAGTCGCTTAGCCCAACAGGGTTCAGGTCCCGGGGAGCTGTTTTTT.

The chain carries TRBV6-5 and TRBJ1-1; D not certain. Germline V lookup: CDR1 MNHEY, CDR2 SVGAGI. This CDR3 spans 14 amino acids. The germline V and J ends were trimmed by 5 bases and 1 base, with 11 bases remaining between them. For the CDR3, the DNA is TGTGCCAGCAGTCGTAACGGGGAGAACACTGAAGCTTTCTTT. Its protein product is CASSRNGENTEAFF.

This chain links TRBV12-3 or TRBV12-4 with TRBJ1-1; no clear D gene. The V and J ends lost 2 bases and 0 bases respectively, with 4 bases between them. The CDR3 runs 13 residues. In DNA form, the CDR3 reads TGTGCCAGCAGTTTAATCGTGAACACTGAAGCTTTCTTT. This translates into CASSLIVNTEAFF.

The genes are TRBV7-3 and TRBJ2-1, with unresolved D. V shed 5 bases and J shed 5 bases, with 10 bases lying between them. The CDR3 spans 13 residues. CDR1 is SGHTA and CDR2 is FQGTGA in the germline V gene. CDR3 sequence (DNA): TGTGCCAGCAGCCAGACATGGGACAATGAGCAGTTCTTC. Encoded protein: CASSQTWDNEQFF.

The DNA of the CDR3 is TGCGCCAGCAGCCTGGCGGGGGGCACAGATACGCAGTATTTT. Translated: CASSLAGGTDTQYF. The chain combines TRBV4-1 with TRBJ2-3; 7 bases are shared with TRBD2. Per the germline V gene, CDR1 is MGHRA and CDR2 is YSYEKL. This CDR3 region has 14 residues. V was pared by 4 bases and J by 1 base, with 2 bases of the junction left unmatched.